The 26 T cell receptor beta chains listed next were all sequenced from one sample in a study of regulatory T cells in long-lasting Graves disease. Time point specified: newly diagnosed GD, antithyroid drugs for less than 3 months. Preparation of the TCR library used RNA extracted from PBMCs. Combining iRepertoire HTBI primers with Arm-PCR of CDR3 regions, the authors built TCR beta libraries. MiXCR, run by TCRdb on the multiplex PCR reads, gives a single entry per CDR3 protein. The sample has roughly 500,000 distinct CDR3 sequences, 13% seen once; the top ten hold 10%. Separately, the same data were catalogued under a study of T cells in Graves' hyperthyroidism and ophthalmopathy.

The source material was peripheral blood mononuclear cells (PBMCs), sampled at new diagnosis, from a patient treated with antithyroid drugs. These receptors were obtained from a man aged 25-45 years with Graves disease.

The chain joins TRBV5-1 to TRBJ1-2; D is possibly TRBD1 (5 bases). This CDR3 has 13 amino acids. V dropped 0 bases and J dropped 7 bases, with 10 bases sitting between them. From germline, CDR1 is SGHRS and CDR2 YFSETQ. CDR3 protein: CASSLGPQGGYTF. DNA of the CDR3: TGCGCCAGCAGCTTGGGTCCCCAGGGTGGCTACACCTTC.

This clonotype was seen a handful of times. This rearrangement joins TRBV20-1 to TRBJ2-7; D is possibly TRBD2 (6 bases). V shed 7 bases and J shed 3 bases, with 22 bases lying between them. CDR1 and CDR2 (germline): DFQATT, SNEGSKA (reference sequence). This CDR3 region has 15 residues. The CDR3, as DNA: TGCAGTGTTATAGATGGCGACGGGAGTAGCTACGAGCAGTACTTC. Encoded protein: CSVIDGDGSSYEQYF.

This clonotype has ten or more counts. The chain uses TRBV12-3 or TRBV12-4 and TRBJ2-3, with D tentatively TRBD2 (6 bases). V gave up 5 bases and J gave up 1 base, with 13 bases separating them. This CDR3 region has 15 residues. The CDR3 is CASSQGRRGTDTQYF. CDR3 DNA sequence: TGTGCCAGCAGTCAAGGGAGGAGGGGCACAGATACGCAGTATTTT.

This clonotype was picked up many times. Here the CDR3 DNA reads TGTGCCAGCAGCTCGGTAGCCACAGATACGCAGTATTTT. Protein sequence: CASSSVATDTQYF. The gene calls are TRBV7-2 and TRBJ2-3; D is unclear. Germline V gene data show CDR1 as SGHTA and CDR2 as FQGNSA. V lost 4 bases and J 2 bases, leaving 7 bases between the germline ends. The CDR3 contains 13 residues.

There are many counts of this clonotype. The CDR3 sequence is CASTGPSGNQPQHF. CDR3 bases: TGTGCCAGCACCGGTCCCTCGGGCAATCAGCCCCAGCATTTT. The chain couples TRBV2 to TRBJ1-5; D remains unclear. In germline, CDR1 is SNHLY, CDR2 FYNNEI. Trimming took off 7 bases at V and 2 bases at J, with 12 bases between the two ends. CDR3 length: 14 residues.

This clonotype was seen ten or more times. The chain employs TRBV2 and TRBJ2-5; 7 bases fit TRBD1. After removal of 8 bases from V and 3 bases from J, the junction contained 6 bases not matched to a gene. Germline V CDR1 and CDR2: SNHLY, FYNNEI. The CDR3 runs to 13 residues. The CDR3 DNA reads as TGTGCCAGCGAGAGGGACAGCAAAGAGACCCAGTACTTC. Protein: CASERDSKETQYF.

This clonotype showed up many times. The gene calls are TRBV7-9 and TRBJ2-7; 12 bases fit TRBD2. This CDR3 has 17 amino acids. Unmatched junction bases numbered 4, after V lost 1 base and J lost 0 bases. Germline V CDR1 and CDR2: SEHNR, FQNEAQ (reference sequence). The CDR3 here is CASSLGGLAGTSYEQYF. The CDR3 nucleotides read TGTGCCAGCAGCTTAGGAGGACTAGCGGGGACCTCCTACGAGCAGTACTTC.

This chain connects TRBV12-3 or TRBV12-4 to TRBJ2-1; 8 nucleotides agree with TRBD2. The CDR3 spans 16 residues. V lost 3 bases, J lost 9 bases, and 13 bases stayed unmatched. The CDR3 sequence is CASSFSFPGLDAEQFF. The CDR3 DNA sequence: TGTGCCAGCAGTTTCTCGTTCCCGGGACTAGATGCTGAGCAGTTCTTC.

This clonotype has at least ten counts. The DNA of the CDR3 is TGCGCCAGCAGCTTGGTAAGGGCCACTGAAGCTTTCTTT. This encodes CASSLVRATEAFF. This chain links TRBV5-1 with TRBJ1-1; unclear D gene. Trimming left V 0 bases short and J 4 bases short, with 7 bases between. The CDR3 sequence is 13 residues long. CDR1 is SGHRS, CDR2 YFSETQ, per germline.

The V call is TRBV28, the J call TRBJ1-1; D call uncertain. Germline CDR1 reads MDHEN; CDR2 reads SYDVKM. The CDR3 is 12 amino acids. Deletions cut 2 bases from V and 8 bases from J, with 9 bases between. The CDR3 sequence: CASSLKATEAFF. CDR3 bases: TGTGCCAGCAGTTTAAAAGCAACAGAAGCTTTCTTT.

This clonotype came up many times. The V gene is TRBV5-1, the J gene TRBJ2-3, with D maybe TRBD2 (6 bases). CDR1 is SGHRS, CDR2 YFSETQ, per germline. This CDR3 has 18 amino acids. The germline V and J ends were trimmed by 0 bases and 0 bases, with 17 bases remaining between them. The CDR3 DNA reads TGCGCCAGCAGCTTGGACCTAGCGAGACGAACTAGCACAGATACGCAGTATTTT. Its protein product is CASSLDLARRTSTDTQYF.

At least ten counts were recorded for this clonotype. The genes are TRBV5-1 and TRBJ2-7, with D uncertain. The germline V gene encodes CDR1 SGHRS and CDR2 YFSETQ. This CDR3 spans 13 amino acids. V was pared by 1 base and J by 2 bases, with 7 bases between. CDR3 DNA: TGCGCCAGCAGCTTGCGGGCGGCCTACGAGCAGTACTTC. Translated, it gives CASSLRAAYEQYF. The full variable domain, in which reference TRBV5-1 and TRBJ2-7 provide the parts outside the CDR3, is KAGVTQTPRYLIKTRGQQVTLSCSPISGHRSVSWYQQTPGQGLQFLFEYFSETQRNKGNFPGRFSGRQFSNSRSEMNVSTLELGDSALYLCASSLRAAYEQYFGPGTRLTVT.

In its sample, this clonotype was seen many times. This chain links TRBV12-3 or TRBV12-4 with TRBJ2-1; TRBD2 aligns across 15 bases. Trimming at V came to 6 bases and at J to 6 bases, leaving 6 bases not matched to a gene. The CDR3 extends over 16 amino acids. As DNA, the CDR3 is TGTGCCAGCAGCCCGGGACTAGCGGGGGGTCTCAATGAGCAGTTCTTC. Encoded protein: CASSPGLAGGLNEQFF.

This clonotype was observed a handful of times. The chain recombines TRBV24-1 with TRBJ2-1, with D perhaps matching TRBD1 (5 bases). The CDR3 covers 11 residues. Germline V gene sequence: CDR1 KGHDR, CDR2 SFDVKD. V gave up 9 bases and J gave up 10 bases, with 12 bases separating them. The CDR3 loop reads CATRRGNEQFF. As DNA, the CDR3 is TGTGCCACCCGAAGGGGTAACGAGCAGTTCTTC.

On this clonotype: A much larger clone lies one base from this, so it may be a read error. The chain recombines TRBV6-2 or TRBV6-3 with TRBJ2-7; a weak D match, TRBD1 (8 bases). Germline V gene data show CDR1 as MNHEY and CDR2 as SVGEGT. V lost 6 bases, J lost 5 bases, and 17 bases lay in between. This CDR3 region has 14 residues. The CDR3 reads CASRLYRGRDEQYF. CDR3 bases: TGTGCCAGCAGACTCTACAGGGGGAGGGACGAGCAGTACTTC.

There are many counts of this clonotype. The chain is built from TRBV20-1 and TRBJ1-4, with D hard to call. Trimming removed 1 base at V and 4 bases at J, with 16 bases between. This CDR3 is 16 amino acids long. CDR1 is DFQATT and CDR2 is SNEGSKA in the germline V gene (reference sequence). CDR3 bases: TGCAGTGCTAGAGGGGCTCCGGGAGGAATTAATGAAAAACTGTTTTTT. Translated: CSARGAPGGINEKLFF.

On this clonotype itself: This may stem from a read error, because a much larger clone lies one nucleotide away. The chain links TRBV2 to TRBJ2-1, with 9 bases that match TRBD2. The CDR3 covers 14 residues. V lost 10 bases to trimming and J lost 5 bases; unmatched junction nucleotides: 9. CDR1 is SNHLY, CDR2 FYNNEI, per germline. The CDR3 DNA is TGTGCCACCCCCAGCGCGGGAGGGAACAATGAGCAGTTCTTC. Translating gives CATPSAGGNNEQFF.

This clonotype was seen repeatedly, ten times or more. This chain joins TRBV12-3 or TRBV12-4 and TRBJ2-1; 12 nucleotides agree with TRBD2. The J segment lost 9 bases and the V segment lost 6 bases, leaving 6 bases of the junction unmatched. CDR3 length: 14 amino acids. CDR3 residues: CASRRLAGDGEQFF. In DNA form, the CDR3 reads TGTGCCAGCAGACGACTAGCGGGAGATGGTGAGCAGTTCTTC.

This clonotype came up many times. The chain links TRBV29-1 to TRBJ2-5, with TRBD1 identical over 7 bases. Germline V gives CDR1 SQVTM, CDR2 ANQGSEA. CDR3 length: 14 residues. The V gene end was trimmed by 7 bases and the J gene end by 2 bases; junction bases not matched to a gene: 10. CDR3 coding DNA: TGCAGCGGGACGCCCGACAGGGTGCAAGAGACCCAGTACTTC. Translated, it gives CSGTPDRVQETQYF. The entire variable domain, with the rest obtained from reference TRBV29-1 and TRBJ2-5, is as follows: SAVISQKPSRDICQRGTSLTIQCQVDSQVTMMFWYRQQPGQSLTLIATANQGSEATYESGFVIDKFPISRPNLTFSTLTVSNMSPEDSSIYLCSGTPDRVQETQYFGPGTRLLVL.

This clonotype has a count of ten or more. The chain links TRBV7-8 to TRBJ2-7; no clear D gene. V lost 3 bases to trimming and J lost 5 bases, with 5 bases between them. CDR1 and CDR2 from the germline V gene are SGHVS and FQNEAQ. The CDR3 covers 11 residues. CDR3 coding DNA: TGTGCCAGCAGCTTTTGGAACGAGCAGTACTTC. It is translated as CASSFWNEQYF.

The rearrangement uses TRBV9 and TRBJ2-3; 12 bases align to TRBD2. V was pared by 4 bases and J by 6 bases, with 6 bases of the junction left unmatched. Per the germline V gene, CDR1 is SGDLS and CDR2 is YYNGEE. CDR3 size: 15 residues. CDR3 sequence reads: CASSILAGGRDTQYF. CDR3 coding DNA: TGTGCCAGCAGCATTCTAGCGGGAGGGCGGGATACGCAGTATTTT.

This clonotype was seen at least ten times. The chain is built from TRBV6-1 and TRBJ2-7; 7 nucleotides line up with TRBD2. V was clipped by 7 bases and J by 5 bases; unmatched bases: 11. Looked up from germline, CDR1 is MNHNS and CDR2 is SASEGT. The CDR3 is 14 residues long. This CDR3 is CASTEGGSLNEQYF. The CDR3 DNA follows: TGTGCCAGCACCGAAGGCGGGAGTCTCAACGAGCAGTACTTC.

Ten or more counts support this clonotype. The gene calls are TRBV12-3 or TRBV12-4 and TRBJ1-5; TRBD1 agrees at 7 bases. The CDR3 spans 14 residues. The V and J ends lost 6 bases and 6 bases, in that order; junction bases with no gene match: 8. The CDR3 DNA follows: TGTGCCAGCAGCCTCGGTAGGGGGCCTCAGCCCCAGCATTTT. Residues: CASSLGRGPQPQHF.

The chain employs TRBV6-1 and TRBJ1-5; D not resolved. Germline values: CDR1 MNHNS, CDR2 SASEGT. The CDR3 is made up of 14 amino acids. V lost 5 bases to trimming and J lost 0 bases, with 8 bases between them. The CDR3 loop is CASSRGISNQPQHF. The CDR3 region has the DNA TGTGCCAGCAGTCGGGGAATTAGCAATCAGCCCCAGCATTTT.

This clonotype was detected a few times. The chain is built from TRBV5-8 and TRBJ1-6; D uncertain. The CDR3 covers 13 residues. V was clipped by 3 bases and J by 14 bases, with 15 bases between them. CDR1 is SGHTS and CDR2 is YDEGEE in the germline V gene. The CDR3 region is CASSSGGIGALHF. Here the CDR3 DNA reads TGTGCCAGCAGCTCTGGAGGGATCGGGGCCCTCCACTTT.

This clonotype was counted at least ten times. The chain joins TRBV20-1 to TRBJ2-3, with 10 nucleotides matching TRBD2. CDR1 is DFQATT, CDR2 SNEGSKA, per germline (reference sequence). The CDR3 runs to 14 residues. V lost 6 bases and J lost 3; bases outside the gene matches: 6. CDR3 sequence (DNA): TGCAGTGCCTCCACTAGCGGGACGACAGATACGCAGTATTTT. This translates into CSASTSGTTDTQYF.